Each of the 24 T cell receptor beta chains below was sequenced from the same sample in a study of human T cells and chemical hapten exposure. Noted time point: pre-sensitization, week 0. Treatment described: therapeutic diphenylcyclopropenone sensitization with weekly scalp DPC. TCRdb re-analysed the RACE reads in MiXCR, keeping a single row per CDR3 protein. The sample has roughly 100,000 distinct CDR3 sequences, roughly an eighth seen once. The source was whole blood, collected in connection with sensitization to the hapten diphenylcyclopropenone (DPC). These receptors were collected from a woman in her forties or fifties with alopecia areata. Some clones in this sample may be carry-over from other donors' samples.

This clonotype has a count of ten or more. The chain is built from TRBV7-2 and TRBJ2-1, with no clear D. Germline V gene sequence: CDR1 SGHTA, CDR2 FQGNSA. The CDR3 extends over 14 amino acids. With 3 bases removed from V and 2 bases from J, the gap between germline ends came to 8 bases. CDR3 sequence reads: CASSFNLAYNEQFF. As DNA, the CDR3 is TGTGCCAGCAGCTTCAATCTCGCCTACAATGAGCAGTTCTTC.

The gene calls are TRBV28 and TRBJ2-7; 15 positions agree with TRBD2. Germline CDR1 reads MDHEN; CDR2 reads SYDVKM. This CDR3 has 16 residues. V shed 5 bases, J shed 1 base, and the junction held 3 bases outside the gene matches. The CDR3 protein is CASSAGLAGGSYEQYF. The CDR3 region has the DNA TGTGCCAGCAGTGCCGGACTAGCGGGAGGGTCCTACGAGCAGTACTTC.

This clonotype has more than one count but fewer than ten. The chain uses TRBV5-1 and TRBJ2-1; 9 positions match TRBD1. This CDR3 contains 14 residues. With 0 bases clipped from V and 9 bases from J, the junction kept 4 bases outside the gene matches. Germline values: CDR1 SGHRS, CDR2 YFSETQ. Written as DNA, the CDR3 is TGCGCCAGCAGCTTGGCCGGGACAGGGATTGAGCAGTTCTTC. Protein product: CASSLAGTGIEQFF. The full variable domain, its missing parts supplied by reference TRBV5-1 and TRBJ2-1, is KAGVTQTPRYLIKTRGQQVTLSCSPISGHRSVSWYQQTPGQGLQFLFEYFSETQRNKGNFPGRFSGRQFSNSRSEMNVSTLELGDSALYLCASSLAGTGIEQFFGPGTRLTVL.

CDR3 sequence reads: CSARAPGLRQETQYF. For the CDR3, the DNA is TGCAGTGCTAGAGCTCCGGGACTCCGCCAAGAGACCCAGTACTTC. This chain joins TRBV20-1 and TRBJ2-5, with a tentative D call TRBD2 (6 bases). In germline, CDR1 is DFQATT, CDR2 SNEGSKA (reference sequence). This CDR3 is 15 amino acids long. Trimming shortened V by 1 base and J by 1 base, and 13 bases separated the two germline ends.

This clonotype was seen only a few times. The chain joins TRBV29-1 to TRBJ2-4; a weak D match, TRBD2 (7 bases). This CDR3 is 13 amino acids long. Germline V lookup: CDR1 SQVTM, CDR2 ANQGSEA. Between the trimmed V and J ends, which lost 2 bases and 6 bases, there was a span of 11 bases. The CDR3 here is CSVEWAGANIQYF. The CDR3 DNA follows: TGCAGCGTTGAATGGGCGGGGGCAAACATTCAGTACTTC.

The CDR3 nucleotides read TGCAGCGTACTCTTCTTGGAAGATACGCAGTATTTT. Its translation: CSVLFLEDTQYF. The chain combines TRBV29-1 with TRBJ2-3, with no clear D. With 6 bases removed from V and 5 bases from J, the gap between germline ends came to 12 bases. This CDR3 contains 12 residues. The V gene's germline CDR1 is SQVTM and CDR2 ANQGSEA.

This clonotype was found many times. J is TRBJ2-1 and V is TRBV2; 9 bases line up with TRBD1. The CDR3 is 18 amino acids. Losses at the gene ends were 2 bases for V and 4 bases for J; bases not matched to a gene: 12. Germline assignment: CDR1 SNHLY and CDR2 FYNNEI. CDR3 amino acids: CASSEPTTGQGGYNEQFF. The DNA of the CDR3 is TGTGCCAGCAGTGAACCAACCACGGGACAGGGAGGATACAATGAGCAGTTCTTC. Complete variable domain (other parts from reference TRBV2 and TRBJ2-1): EPEVTQTPSHQVTQMGQEVILRCVPISNHLYFYWYRQILGQKVEFLVSFYNNEISEKSEIFDDQFSVERPDGSNFTLKIRSTKLEDSAMYFCASSEPTTGQGGYNEQFFGPGTRLTVL.

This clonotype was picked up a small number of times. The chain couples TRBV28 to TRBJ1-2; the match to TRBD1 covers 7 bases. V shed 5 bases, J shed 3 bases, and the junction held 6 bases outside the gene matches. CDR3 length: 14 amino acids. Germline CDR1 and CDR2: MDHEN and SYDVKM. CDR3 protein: CASSPDREDYGYTF. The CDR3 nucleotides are TGTGCCAGCAGTCCAGACAGGGAGGACTATGGCTACACCTTC.

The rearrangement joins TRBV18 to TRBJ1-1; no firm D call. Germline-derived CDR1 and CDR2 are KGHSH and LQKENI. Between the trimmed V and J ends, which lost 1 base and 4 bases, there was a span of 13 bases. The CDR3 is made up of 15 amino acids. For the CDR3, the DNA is TGTGCCAGCTCACCACGGACCGAAGCGAGCACTGAAGCTTTCTTT. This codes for CASSPRTEASTEAFF.

The CDR3 loop reads CASSLKGGAAAYEQYF. For the CDR3, the DNA is TGTGCCAGCAGCTTAAAAGGCGGGGCAGCTGCCTACGAGCAGTACTTC. The V gene is TRBV5-4, the J gene TRBJ2-7; maybe TRBD2 (6 bases). Germline CDR1 SGHNT, CDR2 YYREEE (reference sequence). This CDR3 contains 16 residues. The germline V and J ends were trimmed by 2 bases and 2 bases, with 17 bases remaining between them.

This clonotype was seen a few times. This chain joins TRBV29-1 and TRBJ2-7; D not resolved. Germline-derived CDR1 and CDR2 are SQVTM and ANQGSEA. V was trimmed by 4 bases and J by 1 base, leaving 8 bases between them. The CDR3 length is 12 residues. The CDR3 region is CSVGDVSYEQYF. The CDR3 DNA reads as TGCAGCGTTGGAGATGTTTCCTACGAGCAGTACTTC.

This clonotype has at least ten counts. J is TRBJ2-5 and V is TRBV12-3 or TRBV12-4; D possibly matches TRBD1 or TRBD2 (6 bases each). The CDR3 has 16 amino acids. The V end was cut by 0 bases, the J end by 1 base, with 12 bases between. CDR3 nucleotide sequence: TGTGCCAGCAGTTTAGCCTGGGGGGCAGTCCAAGAGACCCAGTACTTC. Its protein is CASSLAWGAVQETQYF.

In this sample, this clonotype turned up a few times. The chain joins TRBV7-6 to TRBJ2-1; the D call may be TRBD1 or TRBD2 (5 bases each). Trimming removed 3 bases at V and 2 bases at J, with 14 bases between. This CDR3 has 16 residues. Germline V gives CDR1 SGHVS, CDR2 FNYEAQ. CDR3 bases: TGTGCCAGCAGCTTGGAAGTTGGGGGAGCCTACAATGAGCAGTTCTTC. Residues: CASSLEVGGAYNEQFF.

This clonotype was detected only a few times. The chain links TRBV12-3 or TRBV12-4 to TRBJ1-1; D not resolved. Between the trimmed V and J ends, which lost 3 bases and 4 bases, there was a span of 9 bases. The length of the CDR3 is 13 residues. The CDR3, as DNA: TGTGCCAGCAGTTTTTCCGGGAGCACTGAAGCTTTCTTT. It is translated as CASSFSGSTEAFF.

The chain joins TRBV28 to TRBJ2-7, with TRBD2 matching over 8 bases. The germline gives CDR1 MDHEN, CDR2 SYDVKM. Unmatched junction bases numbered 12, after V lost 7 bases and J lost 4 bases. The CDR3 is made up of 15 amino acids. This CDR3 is CASTPRGGVGYEQYF. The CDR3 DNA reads TGTGCCAGCACCCCCCGGGGGGGCGTAGGGTACGAGCAGTACTTC.

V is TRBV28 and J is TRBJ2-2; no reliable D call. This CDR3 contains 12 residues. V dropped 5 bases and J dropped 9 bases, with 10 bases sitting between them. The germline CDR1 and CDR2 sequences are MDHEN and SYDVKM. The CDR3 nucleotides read TGTGCCAGCAGTCCCCGGCGGAGGGAGCTGTTTTTT. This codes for CASSPRRRELFF.

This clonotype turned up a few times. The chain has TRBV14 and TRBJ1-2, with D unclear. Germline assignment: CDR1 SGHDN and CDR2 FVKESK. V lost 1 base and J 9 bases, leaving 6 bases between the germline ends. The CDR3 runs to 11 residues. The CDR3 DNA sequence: TGTGCCAGCAGCCAAGGACTCAGCTACACCTTC. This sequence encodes CASSQGLSYTF.

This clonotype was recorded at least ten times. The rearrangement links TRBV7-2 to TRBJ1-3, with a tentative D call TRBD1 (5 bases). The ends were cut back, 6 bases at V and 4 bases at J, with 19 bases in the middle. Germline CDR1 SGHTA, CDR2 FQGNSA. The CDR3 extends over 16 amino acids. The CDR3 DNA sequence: TGTGCCAGCAGGGTGGCAGGGCCGCTCTCCGGAAACACCATATATTTT. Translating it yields CASRVAGPLSGNTIYF.

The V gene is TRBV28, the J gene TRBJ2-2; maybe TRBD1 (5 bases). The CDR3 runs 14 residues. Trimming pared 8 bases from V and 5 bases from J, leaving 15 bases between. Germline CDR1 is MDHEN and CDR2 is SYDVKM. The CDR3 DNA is TGTGCCAGCCGCCCAACAGGACGGACCGGGGAGCTGTTTTTT. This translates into CASRPTGRTGELFF.

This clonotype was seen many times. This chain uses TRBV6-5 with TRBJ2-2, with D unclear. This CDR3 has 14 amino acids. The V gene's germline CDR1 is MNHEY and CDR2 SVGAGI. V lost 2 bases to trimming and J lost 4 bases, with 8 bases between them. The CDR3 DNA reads TGTGCCAGCAGTTACACTTCTAGCACCGGGGAGCTGTTTTTT. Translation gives CASSYTSSTGELFF.

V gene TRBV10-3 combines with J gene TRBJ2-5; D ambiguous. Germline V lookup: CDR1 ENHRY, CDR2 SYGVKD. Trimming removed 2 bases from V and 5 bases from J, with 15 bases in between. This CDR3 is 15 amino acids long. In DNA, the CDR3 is TGTGCCATCAGTGAGGGCGGTTGGACCTACGAGACCCAGTACTTC. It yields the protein CAISEGGWTYETQYF.

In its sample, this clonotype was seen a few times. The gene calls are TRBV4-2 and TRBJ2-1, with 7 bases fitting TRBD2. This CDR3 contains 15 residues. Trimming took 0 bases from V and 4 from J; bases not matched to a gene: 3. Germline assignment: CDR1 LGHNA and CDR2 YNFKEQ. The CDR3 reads CASSQDRGGYNEQFF. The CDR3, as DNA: TGTGCCAGCAGCCAAGACCGCGGGGGATACAATGAGCAGTTCTTC.

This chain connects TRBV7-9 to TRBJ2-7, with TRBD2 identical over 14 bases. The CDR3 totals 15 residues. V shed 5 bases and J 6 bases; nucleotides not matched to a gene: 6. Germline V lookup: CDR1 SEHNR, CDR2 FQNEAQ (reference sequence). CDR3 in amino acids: CASSHGTSGSREQYF. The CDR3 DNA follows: TGTGCCAGCAGCCACGGGACTAGCGGGAGTCGCGAGCAGTACTTC.

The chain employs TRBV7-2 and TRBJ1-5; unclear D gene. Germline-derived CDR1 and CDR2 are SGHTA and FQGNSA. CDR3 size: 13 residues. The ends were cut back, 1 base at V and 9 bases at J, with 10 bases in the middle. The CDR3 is CASSLERERPQHF. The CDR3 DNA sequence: TGTGCCAGCAGCTTAGAACGGGAGCGGCCCCAGCATTTT. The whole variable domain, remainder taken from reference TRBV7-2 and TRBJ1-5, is GAGVSQSPSNKVTEKGKDVELRCDPISGHTALYWYRQSLGQGLEFLIYFQGNSAPDKSGLPSDRFSAERTGGSVSTLTIQRTQQEDSAVYLCASSLERERPQHFGDGTRLSIL.